Listed here is a single TCR beta chain. Its antigen remains unidentified. After constant-region reverse-primer amplification, full-length variable regions underwent semi-nested PCR with Nested Universal Primer A. TCRdb ran MiXCR on the 5' RACE reads and lists one entry per CDR3 protein. The sample comprises roughly 8,500 distinct CDR3 sequences, around 44% of which are singletons, and over 2.5% rests with the top ten. General observations from the study: The larger cohort examined one V-J beta rearrangement, not whole repertoires.

The CDR3 is 15 amino acids. Germline lookup yields CDR1 MNHEY and CDR2 SMNVEV (reference sequence). V was clipped by 2 bases and J by 2 bases, with 10 bases between them. Treg sorting used a CD4+CD25+CD127-/low gate. Input material: Tregs sorted from a lymph node. The receptor was isolated from a female donor with breast cancer. This sequence joins TRBV27 and TRBJ2-1; D call uncertain. The chain's CDR3 is CASSLTLGAYNEQFF. The CDR3 nucleotides are TGTGCCAGCAGTTTAACTCTAGGCGCCTACAATGAGCAGTTCTTC.